This T cell receptor (beta chain) was sequenced during a study of blood T cell repertoires in COVID-19. In the study overall: The United States, Italy and Spain were the sources of the acute and convalescent COVID-19 samples. From T cells, B-cell-depleted T cells, or PBMCs came the material, which was cDNA or gDNA.

Germline V CDR1 and CDR2: KGHSH, LQKENI. The V and J ends lost 3 bases and 7 bases respectively, with 10 bases between them. The CDR3 has 12 amino acids. Authors' data handling: Using reference gene primer amplification, nucleated cell counts were estimated. Assay: immunoSEQ multiplex PCR; the TCRdb copy retains only in-frame clones and omits some. V and J calls and clone size are given by that table; D and trimming were obtained from the DNA. In the table there are over 11,000 clones, roughly 86% of which are singletons. V is TRBV18 and J is TRBJ2-7; no firm D call. Sequencing used peripheral blood. The TCR comes from a human donor in a cohort sampled during active COVID-19. The CDR3 spells CASSPEIEEQYF. The CDR3 nucleotides are TGTGCCAGCTCACCCGAAATTGAGGAGCAGTACTTC.